One sample yielded the 2 T cell receptor beta chains listed below, sequenced in a study of blood T cell repertoires in COVID-19. Produced via immunoSEQ multiplex PCR; TCRdb's table is partial and in-frame only. The sample lists around 8,000 clones, 73% occurring once. The sequenced sample was peripheral blood. Receptors originate from a human donor in a cohort sampled during active COVID-19.

This rearrangement joins TRBV9 to TRBJ1-5; 10 nucleotides agree with TRBD1. V shed 3 bases and J 2 bases; nucleotides not matched to a gene: 2. The CDR3 covers 15 residues. Germline CDR1 SGDLS, CDR2 YYNGEE. The DNA of the CDR3 is TGTGCCAGCAGCGCCGGGACAGGGGGCAATCAGCCCCAGCATTTT. Translating gives CASSAGTGGNQPQHF.

The CDR3: CATSSARTSGHNEQFF. The CDR3 DNA follows: TGTGCCACCAGCAGCGCCAGGACTAGCGGCCACAATGAGCAGTTCTTC. The chain has TRBV15 and TRBJ2-1, with 10 bases aligning to TRBD2. CDR1 is LNHNV, CDR2 YYDKDF, per germline (reference sequence). This CDR3 region has 16 residues. Trimming took 3 bases from V and 5 from J; bases not matched to a gene: 7.